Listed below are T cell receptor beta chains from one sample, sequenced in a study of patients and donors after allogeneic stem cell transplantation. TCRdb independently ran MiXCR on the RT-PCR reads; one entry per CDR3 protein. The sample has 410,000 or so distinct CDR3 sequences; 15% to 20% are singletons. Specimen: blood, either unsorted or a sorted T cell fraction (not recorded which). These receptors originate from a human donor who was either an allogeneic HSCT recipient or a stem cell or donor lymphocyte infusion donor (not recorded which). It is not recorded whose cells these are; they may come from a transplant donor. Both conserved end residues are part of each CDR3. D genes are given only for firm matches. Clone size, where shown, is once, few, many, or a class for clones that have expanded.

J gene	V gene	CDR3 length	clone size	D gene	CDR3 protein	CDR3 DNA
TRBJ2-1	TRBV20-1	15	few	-	CSAVPLVSSYNEQFF	TGCAGTGCTGTTCCTTTAGTCTCCTCCTACAATGAGCAGTTCTTC
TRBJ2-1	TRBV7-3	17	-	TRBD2	CASSLTRRTSVHNEQFF	TGTGCCAGCAGCTTAACGAGAAGGACTAGCGTCCACAATGAGCAGTTCTTC
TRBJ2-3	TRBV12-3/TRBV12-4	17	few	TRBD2	CASSLAVGLAGTDTQYF	TGTGCCAGCAGTTTAGCGGTGGGACTAGCGGGGACAGATACGCAGTATTTT
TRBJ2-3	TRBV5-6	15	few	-	CASSLGPTTTDTQYF	TGTGCCAGCAGCTTGGGACCAACAACCACAGATACGCAGTATTTT
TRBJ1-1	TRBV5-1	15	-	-	CASSVRQPSNTEAFF	TGCGCCAGCAGCGTTAGACAGCCGTCGAACACTGAAGCTTTCTTT
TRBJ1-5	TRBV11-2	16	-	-	CASSLEGGFSNQPQHF	TGTGCCAGCAGCTTAGAAGGGGGTTTCAGCAATCAGCCCCAGCATTTT
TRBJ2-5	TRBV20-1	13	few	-	CSAREAGRETQYF	TGCAGTGCTAGAGAGGCAGGCCGGGAGACCCAGTACTTC
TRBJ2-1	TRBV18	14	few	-	CASSPPPSRDEQFF	TGTGCCAGCTCACCACCCCCTTCTCGTGATGAGCAGTTCTTC
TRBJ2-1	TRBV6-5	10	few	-	CASLDNEQFF	TGTGCCAGCCTAGACAATGAGCAGTTCTTC
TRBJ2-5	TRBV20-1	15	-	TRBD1	CSAGRQGWSQETQYF	TGCAGTGCTGGAAGACAGGGATGGTCCCAAGAGACCCAGTACTTC
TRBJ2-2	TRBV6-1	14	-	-	CASSGASVPGELFF	TGTGCCAGCAGTGGAGCTAGTGTGCCAGGGGAGCTGTTTTTT
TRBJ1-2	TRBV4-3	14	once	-	CASSQGARNYGYTF	TGCGCCAGCAGCCAAGGGGCTCGAAACTATGGCTACACCTTC
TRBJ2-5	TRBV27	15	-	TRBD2	CASSPLTSGQETQYF	TGTGCCAGCAGCCCTTTGACTAGCGGGCAAGAGACCCAGTACTTC
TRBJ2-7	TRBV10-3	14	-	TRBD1	CAISDRDRPYEQYF	TGTGCCATCAGTGACCGGGACAGACCCTACGAGCAGTACTTC
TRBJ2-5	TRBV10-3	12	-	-	CAIKGTSETQYF	TGTGCCATCAAAGGGACGTCGGAGACCCAGTACTTC
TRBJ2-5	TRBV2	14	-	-	CASSKGTRGETQYF	TGTGCCAGCTCTAAGGGGACGAGGGGAGAGACCCAGTACTTC
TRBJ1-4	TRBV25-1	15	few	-	CASSPNESRGEKLFF	TGTGCCAGCAGTCCAAACGAATCCCGGGGGGAAAAACTGTTTTTT
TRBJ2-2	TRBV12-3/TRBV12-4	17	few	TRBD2	CASSFSLAGGWTGELFF	TGTGCCAGCAGCTTCTCCCTAGCGGGAGGGTGGACCGGGGAGCTGTTTTTT
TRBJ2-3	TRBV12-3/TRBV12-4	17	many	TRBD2	CAISWLGTSGSTDTQYF	TGTGCCATCAGTTGGTTAGGCACTAGCGGGAGCACAGATACGCAGTATTTT
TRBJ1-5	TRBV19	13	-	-	CASTDSHNQPQHF	TGTGCCAGTACCGACAGTCATAATCAGCCCCAGCATTTT
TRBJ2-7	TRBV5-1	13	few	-	CASSVPAPGKQYF	TGCGCCAGCAGCGTGCCGGCTCCAGGCAAGCAGTACTTC
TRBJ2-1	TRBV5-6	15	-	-	CASSLVRVGYNEQFF	TGTGCCAGCAGCTTGGTAAGGGTGGGGTACAATGAGCAGTTCTTC
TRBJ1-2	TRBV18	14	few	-	CASSPERRAYGYTF	TGTGCCAGCTCACCAGAGAGGCGGGCCTATGGCTACACCTTC
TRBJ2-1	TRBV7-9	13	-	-	CASSPTRDNEQFF	TGTGCCAGCAGCCCCACCCGAGACAATGAGCAGTTCTTC
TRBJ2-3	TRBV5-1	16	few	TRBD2	CASSFVSGSRSDTQYF	TGCGCCAGCAGCTTCGTTAGCGGGAGCAGGTCGGATACGCAGTATTTT
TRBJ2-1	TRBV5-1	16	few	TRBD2	CASSLEVAGGVNEQFF	TGCGCCAGCAGCTTGGAAGTAGCGGGGGGTGTTAATGAGCAGTTCTTC
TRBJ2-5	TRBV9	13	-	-	CASSVSGLETQYF	TGTGCCAGCAGCGTTTCAGGGTTGGAGACCCAGTACTTC
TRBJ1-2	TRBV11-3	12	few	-	CASSKGHGGYTF	TGTGCCAGCAGCAAGGGACACGGAGGCTACACCTTC
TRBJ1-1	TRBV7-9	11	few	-	CASSSAEAAFF	TGTGCCAGCAGCTCGGCGGAGGCGGCTTTCTTT
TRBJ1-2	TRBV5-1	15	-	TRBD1	CASSLEGQGVYGYTF	TGCGCCAGCAGCTTGGAAGGACAGGGGGTTTATGGCTACACCTTC
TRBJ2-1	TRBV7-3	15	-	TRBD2	CASSSQQREYNEQFF	TGTGCCAGCAGCTCCCAACAGCGGGAGTACAATGAGCAGTTCTTC
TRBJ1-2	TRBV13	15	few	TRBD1	CASSSTGDGSYGYTF	TGTGCCAGCAGCTCGACAGGGGACGGTTCCTATGGCTACACCTTC
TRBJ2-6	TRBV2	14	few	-	CASLASSGANVLTF	TGTGCCAGCCTCGCGAGCTCTGGGGCCAACGTCCTGACTTTC
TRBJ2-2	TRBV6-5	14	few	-	CASSFLRFTGELFF	TGTGCCAGCAGTTTCTTACGGTTCACCGGGGAGCTGTTTTTT
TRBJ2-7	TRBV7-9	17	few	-	CASSFANSWRAGYEQYF	TGTGCCAGCAGCTTCGCGAATAGCTGGAGGGCCGGGTACGAGCAGTACTTC
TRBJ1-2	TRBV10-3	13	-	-	CAITTASRPGYTF	TGTGCCATCACTACGGCCAGCAGGCCTGGCTACACCTTC
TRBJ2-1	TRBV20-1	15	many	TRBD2	CSAGGLAGPYNEQFF	TGCAGTGCTGGGGGACTAGCGGGGCCCTACAATGAGCAGTTCTTC
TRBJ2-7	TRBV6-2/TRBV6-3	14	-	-	CASSYLGVSYEQYF	TGTGCCAGCAGTTACTTGGGGGTAAGCTACGAGCAGTACTTC
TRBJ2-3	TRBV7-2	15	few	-	CASRHGGGRIITQYF	TGTGCCAGCAGACATGGGGGGGGCCGCATCATTACGCAGTATTTT
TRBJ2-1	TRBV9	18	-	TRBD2	CASSVNPPGLASGNEQFF	TGTGCCAGCAGCGTGAACCCCCCGGGACTAGCGAGCGGCAATGAGCAGTTCTTC
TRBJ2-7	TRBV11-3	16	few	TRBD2	CASSPSRAGVTHEQYF	TGTGCCAGCAGCCCATCTCGAGCGGGAGTGACCCACGAGCAGTACTTC
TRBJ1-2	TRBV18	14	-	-	CASSPSKGPRGYTF	TGTGCCAGCTCACCAAGTAAGGGACCCCGAGGCTACACCTTC
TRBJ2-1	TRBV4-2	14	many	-	CASSTGQPGNEQFF	TGTGCCAGCAGCACCGGACAGCCCGGCAATGAGCAGTTCTTC
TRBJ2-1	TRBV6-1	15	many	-	CASSATGSPYNEQFF	TGTGCCAGCAGTGCTACAGGGTCCCCCTACAATGAGCAGTTCTTC